One sample yielded the 16 T cell receptor beta chains listed below, sequenced in a study of blood T cell repertoires in COVID-19. Generated by immunoSEQ multiplex PCR, the TCRdb table keeps only in-frame clones and is missing some. The profile shows 250,000 to 400,000 clones, 90% of them singletons. Sequencing was carried out using peripheral blood. The receptors here all came from a woman aged 30 to 39 with COVID-19, enrolled during active disease.

This rearrangement joins TRBV18 to TRBJ2-3; D perhaps matches TRBD2 (6 bases). The CDR3 is made up of 14 amino acids. V was cut by 2 bases and J by 3 bases, with 9 bases left in between. Per the germline V gene, CDR1 is KGHSH and CDR2 is LQKENI. The CDR3 loop reads CASSPGGRTDTQYF. CDR3 DNA sequence: TGTGCCAGCTCACCAGGAGGGCGGACAGATACGCAGTATTTT. The full variable domain, in which reference TRBV18 and TRBJ2-3 provide the parts outside the CDR3, is NAGVMQNPRHLVRRRGQEARLRCSPMKGHSHVYWYRQLPEEGLKFMVYLQKENIIDESGMPKERFSAEFPKEGPSILRIQQVVRGDSAAYFCASSPGGRTDTQYFGPGTRLTVL.

The rearrangement joins TRBV19 to TRBJ2-7, with TRBD1 matching 11 bases. Germline CDR1 reads LNHDA; CDR2 reads SQIVND (reference sequence). The V and J ends lost 1 base and 3 bases, in that order; junction bases with no gene match: 5. The CDR3 loop spans 16 amino acids. CDR3 DNA sequence: TGTGCCAGTAGTATAGCCGGGACAGGGGGTGACTACGAGCAGTACTTC. The encoded protein is CASSIAGTGGDYEQYF.

This clone turned up a few times. The chain recombines TRBV5-1 with TRBJ1-1; D gene uncertain. CDR3 length: 13 amino acids. Per germline, CDR1 SGHRS and CDR2 YFSETQ. Trimming removed 0 bases from V and 3 bases from J, with 6 bases in between. The CDR3 sequence is CASSLERDTEAFF. The CDR3 DNA reads as TGCGCCAGCAGCTTGGAACGAGACACTGAAGCTTTCTTT.

The rearrangement links TRBV6-5 to TRBJ1-1; D remains unclear. In germline, CDR1 is MNHEY, CDR2 SVGAGI. The CDR3 length is 11 residues. The V gene lost 2 bases and the J gene lost 6 bases, with 4 bases spanning the gap. For the CDR3, the DNA is TGTGCCAGCAGTTACGGCTCTGAAGCTTTCTTT. It encodes CASSYGSEAFF.

This chain joins TRBV5-1 and TRBJ1-3; tentative D call: TRBD1 (5 bases). CDR1 SGHRS and CDR2 YFSETQ come from the germline V gene. This CDR3 has 16 amino acids. The V end was cut by 0 bases, the J end by 2 bases, with 12 bases between. CDR3 sequence reads: CASSLGQIVTGNTIYF. The CDR3 coding sequence is TGCGCCAGCAGCTTGGGACAGATCGTTACTGGAAACACCATATATTTT.

This chain links TRBV6-5 with TRBJ2-1; 10 nucleotides agree with TRBD2. V was pared by 6 bases and J by 4 bases, with 6 bases of the junction left unmatched. Germline CDR1 is MNHEY and CDR2 is SVGAGI. CDR3 length: 15 residues. Written as DNA, the CDR3 is TGTGCCAGCAGCGCCGGGACTAGCGAGTACAATGAGCAGTTCTTC. As protein: CASSAGTSEYNEQFF.

The sample holds one count of this clone. V gene TRBV24-1 combines with J gene TRBJ2-1; 14 nucleotides line up with TRBD2. V gave up 4 bases and J gave up 2 bases; unmatched junction bases: 3. This CDR3 contains 17 residues. The germline V gene has CDR1 KGHDR and CDR2 SFDVKD. The CDR3 bases are TGTGCCACCAGTGAAGTGACTAGCGGGAGGGCCTACAATGAGCAGTTCTTC. This translates into CATSEVTSGRAYNEQFF.

The rearrangement links TRBV27 to TRBJ2-5; 9 positions match TRBD2. The CDR3 is 14 amino acids. The germline CDR1 and CDR2 sequences are MNHEY and SMNVEV (reference sequence). V lost 8 bases to trimming and J lost 4 bases; unmatched junction nucleotides: 8. CDR3 DNA sequence: TGTGCCAGCCTACCGACTAGCGGCGGAGAGACCCAGTACTTC. This gives the protein CASLPTSGGETQYF.

The chain carries TRBV6-6 and TRBJ2-5; D is unclear. The V gene's germline CDR1 is MNHNY and CDR2 SVGAGI (reference sequence). The V gene lost 4 bases and the J gene lost 5 bases, with 11 bases spanning the gap. CDR3 length: 13 residues. DNA for the CDR3: TGTGCCAGCAGTTCCTTCGGAGCGGAGACCCAGTACTTC. Amino acid sequence: CASSSFGAETQYF.

This chain connects TRBV19 to TRBJ1-2; D is perhaps TRBD1 (6 bases). The germline V and J ends were trimmed by 5 bases and 8 bases, with 18 bases remaining between them. CDR1 and CDR2 (germline): LNHDA, SQIVND (reference sequence). The CDR3 is 14 residues long. This CDR3 reads CASSLGGRSGGYTF. The CDR3 nucleotides are TGTGCCAGTAGTCTAGGGGGGCGGAGCGGCGGCTACACCTTC.

This rearrangement joins TRBV9 to TRBJ1-2, with 7 bases that match TRBD1. J lost 3 bases, V lost 4 bases, and 9 bases had no gene match. This CDR3 is 15 amino acids long. CDR1 and CDR2 from the germline V gene are SGDLS and YYNGEE. The CDR3 is CASSSMTGSYYGYTF. Here the CDR3 DNA reads TGTGCCAGCAGCTCGATGACAGGGTCTTACTATGGCTACACCTTC.

The rearrangement uses TRBV12-3 or TRBV12-4 and TRBJ2-7; D is undetermined. Trimming stripped 2 bases from V and 3 bases from J, with 5 bases between. The CDR3 contains 12 residues. The CDR3 DNA reads TGTGCCAGCAGTTTACAGTTCTACGAGCAGTACTTC. Protein: CASSLQFYEQYF.

This clone appeared many times. The chain links TRBV25-1 to TRBJ2-7; 7 bases fit TRBD1. Germline CDR1 and CDR2: MGHDK and SYGVNS. J was trimmed by 7 bases and V by 7 bases; bases with no gene match: 10. This CDR3 spans 13 amino acids. The CDR3 here is CASTSPQGREQYF. DNA for the CDR3: TGTGCCAGCACCTCACCACAGGGGCGGGAGCAGTACTTC.

The chain recombines TRBV5-1 with TRBJ2-1, with 11 bases that match TRBD2. Germline V gene data show CDR1 as SGHRS and CDR2 as YFSETQ. CDR3 length: 17 amino acids. V was pared by 4 bases and J by 4 bases, with 10 bases of the junction left unmatched. The CDR3 is CASSPHQGTSGYNEQFF. The CDR3 bases are TGCGCCAGCAGCCCGCACCAAGGGACTAGCGGTTACAATGAGCAGTTCTTC.

This CDR3 reads CASSWQDVAGGSGANVLTF. CDR3 nucleotides: TGCGCCAGCAGCTGGCAAGACGTTGCGGGAGGGTCCGGGGCCAACGTCCTGACTTTC. The rearrangement uses TRBV4-1 and TRBJ2-6; the match to TRBD2 covers 9 bases. Germline assignment: CDR1 MGHRA and CDR2 YSYEKL. V shed 5 bases and J 4 bases; nucleotides not matched to a gene: 15. The CDR3 loop spans 19 amino acids.

V is TRBV6-5 and J is TRBJ2-1, with TRBD2 matching over 7 bases. The junction had 10 bases not matched to a gene; V was cut back by 5 bases and J by 9 bases. Germline assignment: CDR1 MNHEY and CDR2 SVGAGI. The CDR3 is 14 amino acids. The CDR3 coding sequence is TGTGCCAGCAGTCAGTTTACGGGGGGTGGTGAGCAGTTCTTC. Encoded protein: CASSQFTGGGEQFF.